These 28 T cell receptor beta chains share one sample of origin, sequenced in a study of shared clonotypes between healthy human individuals. Method: immunoSEQ multiplex PCR; TCRdb's copy keeps in-frame clones and lacks some. The sample contains under 2,500,000 clones, approximately 94% of which appear only once. Sequences were obtained from naive CD4+ T cells sorted from blood. Documented subset: CD45RA+ positively selected. The receptors were gathered from a man aged 18 to 29 in good health.

CDR3 sequence reads: CSVVPDRAADTQYF. The CDR3 DNA reads TGCAGCGTTGTCCCGGACAGGGCGGCAGATACGCAGTATTTT. The chain combines TRBV29-1 with TRBJ2-3; 8 bases are a match to TRBD1. This CDR3 comprises 14 residues. J lost 4 bases, V lost 4 bases, and 7 bases had no gene match. The germline V gene encodes CDR1 SQVTM and CDR2 ANQGSEA.

V gene TRBV7-2 combines with J gene TRBJ1-2; 7 nucleotides line up with TRBD1. Germline V lookup: CDR1 SGHTA, CDR2 FQGNSA. Losses at the gene ends were 3 bases for V and 8 bases for J; bases not matched to a gene: 6. The CDR3 loop spans 13 amino acids. The CDR3 nucleotides read TGTGCCAGCAGCTTGACAGGGAAATTGGGCTACACCTTC. Translated, it gives CASSLTGKLGYTF.

The chain uses TRBV7-2 and TRBJ2-7; D gene uncertain. CDR3 length equals 14 residues. CDR1 and CDR2 (germline): SGHTA, FQGNSA. V shed 4 bases and J shed 7 bases, with 17 bases lying between them. For the CDR3, the DNA is TGTGCCAGCAGCTCAGAGGCCAGAGCCGGGGAGCAGTACTTC. Amino acids: CASSSEARAGEQYF.

The V call is TRBV9, the J call TRBJ2-3; D perhaps matches TRBD1 (6 bases). This CDR3 contains 15 residues. With 3 bases removed from V and 2 bases from J, the gap between germline ends came to 13 bases. Germline CDR1 reads SGDLS; CDR2 reads YYNGEE. CDR3 nucleotides: TGTGCCAGCAGCGCCAGAGGGGGTTCCACAGATACGCAGTATTTT. Its translation: CASSARGGSTDTQYF.

The rearrangement links TRBV5-1 to TRBJ2-5; D is perhaps TRBD1 (5 bases). V lost 4 bases, J lost 5 bases, and 12 bases lay in between. The CDR3 is 13 amino acids. Germline CDR1 reads SGHRS; CDR2 reads YFSETQ. The CDR3, as DNA: TGCGCCAGCAGCATCCAGGGTGTGGAGACCCAGTACTTC. Protein sequence: CASSIQGVETQYF.

The chain links TRBV7-9 to TRBJ2-2; 11 bases map to TRBD2. From germline, CDR1 is SEHNR and CDR2 FQNEAQ (reference sequence). V gave up 2 bases and J gave up 3 bases; unmatched junction bases: 5. The CDR3 is 17 amino acids. The CDR3 DNA reads TGTGCCAGCAGCTTATTTGGGACTAGCGGTTACACCGGGGAGCTGTTTTTT. It encodes CASSLFGTSGYTGELFF.

The chain employs TRBV4-1 and TRBJ2-7; 8 bases align to TRBD2. Germline trimming cut 3 bases from V and 0 bases from J; bases unmatched to any gene: 7. Per germline, CDR1 MGHRA and CDR2 YSYEKL. CDR3 length equals 16 residues. CDR3 amino acids: CASSHPHSGGSYEQYF. In nucleotides, the CDR3 is TGCGCCAGCAGCCACCCCCACAGCGGGGGCTCCTACGAGCAGTACTTC.

The rearrangement links TRBV6-6 to TRBJ1-6; 9 positions match TRBD1. V lost 2 bases to trimming and J lost 7 bases; unmatched junction nucleotides: 3. Germline CDR1 is MNHNY and CDR2 is SVGAGI (reference sequence). The CDR3 contains 15 residues. The CDR3 coding sequence is TGTGCCAGCAGTTACACGGGACAGGGCAATTCACCCCTCCACTTT. Protein: CASSYTGQGNSPLHF.

The V call is TRBV7-9, the J call TRBJ2-3; TRBD2 agrees at 7 bases. Germline lookup yields CDR1 SEHNR and CDR2 FQNEAQ (reference sequence). This CDR3 has 15 amino acids. V dropped 7 bases and J dropped 3; count of bases not matched to a gene: 10. The CDR3 loop reads CASTPPSGATDTQYF. DNA for the CDR3: TGTGCCAGCACCCCCCCAAGCGGGGCGACAGATACGCAGTATTTT.

J is TRBJ2-3 and V is TRBV4-3, with 10 bases aligning to TRBD2. The V gene end was trimmed by 4 bases and the J gene end by 0 bases; junction bases not matched to a gene: 4. Germline V gene lookup returns CDR1 LGHNA and CDR2 YSLEER. This CDR3 comprises 16 residues. CDR3: CASSLGTSDSTDTQYF. The CDR3 DNA reads as TGCGCCAGCAGCCTTGGGACTAGCGATAGCACAGATACGCAGTATTTT.

The rearrangement uses TRBV7-8 and TRBJ2-7; TRBD1 matches 7 bases. Germline V CDR1 and CDR2: SGHVS, FQNEAQ. V was pared by 1 base and J by 3 bases, with 6 bases of the junction left unmatched. The CDR3 is 15 residues long. In DNA form, the CDR3 reads TGTGCCAGCAGCTTAGGGGACAGCACGATCTACGAGCAGTACTTC. Translating gives CASSLGDSTIYEQYF.

The V call is TRBV7-2, the J call TRBJ2-5; no firm D call. The V gene lost 5 bases and the J gene lost 1 base, with 5 bases spanning the gap. This CDR3 has 12 amino acids. From germline, CDR1 is SGHTA and CDR2 FQGNSA. CDR3 nucleotide sequence: TGTGCCAGCAGCCAAAGCCAAGAGACCCAGTACTTC. Protein sequence: CASSQSQETQYF.

In its sample, this clone was seen once. This sample includes further DNA sequences coding for the same CDR3. This chain links TRBV9 with TRBJ2-7; possibly TRBD1 for D (5 bases). The CDR3 covers 14 residues. Trimming cost V 2 bases and J 1 base, with 10 bases left between them. Germline V gives CDR1 SGDLS, CDR2 YYNGEE. The CDR3 loop reads CASSVGLGSYEQYF. The CDR3 DNA sequence: TGTGCCAGCAGCGTGGGGCTAGGATCCTACGAGCAGTACTTC.

The V gene is TRBV11-2, the J gene TRBJ1-1; possibly TRBD1 for D (6 bases). There are 15 residues in the CDR3. CDR1 and CDR2 (germline): SGHAT, FQNNGV. Trimming stripped 5 bases from V and 4 bases from J, with 17 bases between. CDR3 nucleotide sequence: TGTGCCAGCAGCCCCGGGACAAGGGGTGTCACTGAAGCTTTCTTT. This codes for CASSPGTRGVTEAFF.

The CDR3 bases are TGTGCCAGCAGCTTAAACAGCGGGAGGGCCGAAGAGACCCAGTACTTC. Translation: CASSLNSGRAEETQYF. V and J are TRBV13 and TRBJ2-5; TRBD2 matches at 10 bases. This CDR3 region has 16 residues. Germline values: CDR1 PRHDT, CDR2 FYEKMQ (reference sequence). V trimming: 2 bases; J trimming: 3 bases; junction bases outside the gene matches: 6.

The J gene is TRBJ1-5, the V gene TRBV2; D not resolved. Germline V lookup: CDR1 SNHLY, CDR2 FYNNEI. V shed 4 bases and J shed 0 bases, with 25 bases lying between them. CDR3 length: 20 residues. The CDR3: CASSVAFQAWKMDSNQPQHF. DNA for the CDR3: TGTGCCAGCAGTGTGGCGTTTCAGGCGTGGAAAATGGATAGCAATCAGCCCCAGCATTTT.

V gene TRBV11-2 combines with J gene TRBJ2-7; TRBD2 is a possible D gene (6 bases). Germline CDR1 is SGHAT and CDR2 is FQNNGV. V lost 2 bases to trimming and J lost 2 bases, with 10 bases between them. CDR3 length equals 14 residues. The CDR3 sequence: CASSLTRLAYEQYF. In nucleotides, the CDR3 is TGTGCCAGCAGCTTAACCCGACTAGCCTACGAGCAGTACTTC.

As to this clone: Other DNA variants within this sample encode the same CDR3. This chain connects TRBV2 to TRBJ1-5; D may be TRBD1 (5 bases). Germline values: CDR1 SNHLY, CDR2 FYNNEI. The CDR3 consists of 15 residues. Trimming pared 0 bases from V and 1 base from J, leaving 7 bases between. The CDR3 nucleotides read TGTGCCAGCAGTGAAGCAAGGGGAAGCAATCAGCCCCAGCATTTT. Amino acids: CASSEARGSNQPQHF.

The chain's CDR3 is CASRPRGQGYEQYF. CDR3 nucleotides: TGCGCCAGCAGACCTCGGGGACAGGGCTACGAGCAGTACTTC. V gene TRBV5-1 combines with J gene TRBJ2-5, with TRBD1 identical over 9 bases. With the DNA end fitting TRBJ2-7 better, the J assignment may be wrong. The length of the CDR3 is 14 residues. The germline CDR1 and CDR2 sequences are SGHRS and YFSETQ.

This sequence joins TRBV7-9 and TRBJ2-3; 11 nucleotides match TRBD2. The junction had 9 bases not matched to a gene; V was cut back by 6 bases and J by 7 bases. Germline CDR1 is SEHNR and CDR2 is FQNEAQ (reference sequence). CDR3 length: 15 amino acids. The CDR3 nucleotides are TGTGCCAGCAGGCCTAGCGGGGGGAGCCCTAATACGCAGTATTTT. It codes for CASRPSGGSPNTQYF.

The V call is TRBV2, the J call TRBJ1-6; D is undetermined. The germline V and J ends were trimmed by 3 bases and 4 bases, with 10 bases remaining between them. Per the germline V gene, CDR1 is SNHLY and CDR2 is FYNNEI. The CDR3 length is 15 residues. This chain's CDR3 is CASSEEPNYNSPLHF. The CDR3 DNA is TGTGCCAGCAGTGAGGAGCCCAATTATAATTCACCCCTCCACTTT.

This clone was seen a single time. The rearrangement links TRBV28 to TRBJ2-5; D not resolved. The ends were cut back, 0 bases at V and 5 bases at J, with 7 bases in the middle. Germline CDR1 is MDHEN and CDR2 is SYDVKM. The CDR3 consists of 13 residues. CDR3 DNA sequence: TGTGCCAGCAGTTTATGGTCTGGGGAGACCCAGTACTTC. It specifies CASSLWSGETQYF. Based on the CDR3 plus reference TRBV28 and TRBJ2-5, the full variable domain is DVKVTQSSRYLVKRTGEKVFLECVQDMDHENMFWYRQDPGLGLRLIYFSYDVKMKEKGDIPEGYSVSREKKERFSLILESASTNQTSMYLCASSLWSGETQYFGPGTRLLVL.

This sequence joins TRBV4-3 and TRBJ1-2; 7 nucleotides match TRBD1. This CDR3 region has 15 residues. CDR1 LGHNA and CDR2 YSLEER come from the germline V gene. V lost 5 bases, J lost 2 bases, and 8 bases stayed unmatched. CDR3 in amino acids: CASSYRDRSNYGYTF. As DNA, the CDR3 is TGCGCCAGCAGCTATAGGGACAGATCGAACTATGGCTACACCTTC.

The chain has TRBV11-2 and TRBJ1-2; 9 positions agree with TRBD1. The CDR3 has 14 amino acids. Germline-derived CDR1 and CDR2 are SGHAT and FQNNGV. V was pared by 5 bases and J by 8 bases, with 9 bases of the junction left unmatched. CDR3 region: CASSPTGTGIGYTF. For the CDR3, the DNA is TGTGCCAGCAGCCCAACCGGGACAGGGATAGGCTACACCTTC.

This chain connects TRBV9 to TRBJ1-6; D is unclear. Per germline, CDR1 SGDLS and CDR2 YYNGEE. V gave up 0 bases and J gave up 13 bases, with 8 bases separating them. CDR3 length: 12 amino acids. CDR3 sequence (DNA): TGTGCCAGCAGCGTAGTTGGAGCCCCCCTCCACTTT. This translates into CASSVVGAPLHF.

The table lists this clone with a count of one. The chain has TRBV5-1 and TRBJ2-7; D is ambiguous. V lost 0 bases to trimming and J lost 1 base, with 14 bases between them. Germline V gene sequence: CDR1 SGHRS, CDR2 YFSETQ. This CDR3 contains 16 residues. The CDR3 here is CASSLEPGPRSYEQYF. The CDR3 bases are TGCGCCAGCAGCTTGGAGCCCGGACCGCGATCCTACGAGCAGTACTTC.

This chain links TRBV10-3 with TRBJ1-6; D may be TRBD1 (6 bases). The CDR3 length is 14 residues. Trimming left V 4 bases short and J 5 bases short, with 9 bases between. Germline loops: CDR1 ENHRY, CDR2 SYGVKD. The CDR3 sequence: CAISGTVNNSPLHF. CDR3 sequence (DNA): TGTGCCATCAGTGGGACAGTGAATAATTCACCCCTCCACTTT.

This clone occurred a few times. The gene calls are TRBV2 and TRBJ1-2, with a possible D match to TRBD1 (5 bases). The length of the CDR3 is 16 residues. CDR1 is SNHLY, CDR2 FYNNEI, per germline. The germline V and J ends were trimmed by 3 bases and 3 bases, with 17 bases remaining between them. CDR3: CASSDGVGDSHYGYTF. CDR3 DNA: TGTGCCAGCAGTGATGGGGTAGGGGATAGCCACTATGGCTACACCTTC. The full variable domain, in which reference TRBV2 and TRBJ1-2 provide the parts outside the CDR3, is EPEVTQTPSHQVTQMGQEVILRCVPISNHLYFYWYRQILGQKVEFLVSFYNNEISEKSEIFDDQFSVERPDGSNFTLKIRSTKLEDSAMYFCASSDGVGDSHYGYTFGSGTRLTVV.